What follows are 29 T cell receptor beta chains derived from one specimen sequenced in a study of T-cell reconstitution after alpha-beta-depleted transplantation in children. As it was prepared, the TCRbeta library received unique molecular identifiers. TCRdb reanalysed the PCR reads using MiXCR and keeps one entry per CDR3 protein. Seen here are about 870,000 distinct CDR3 sequences, 15% to 20% observed once, and the top ten hold around 4.5%. The sample here was PBMCs, mostly from graft donor cells, taken 360 days after TCRalphabeta/CD19-depleted stem cell transplant. Receptors were obtained from a male patient between 5 and 17 years old who had a stem cell transplant for acute lymphoblastic leukemia, so the T cells may come from the graft donor.

This clonotype has a handful of counts. V gene TRBV12-3 or TRBV12-4 combines with J gene TRBJ2-6; TRBD1 or TRBD2 may be the D gene (5 bases each). V lost 2 bases and J 0 bases, leaving 14 bases between the germline ends. The CDR3 runs to 18 residues. This CDR3 reads CASSLRGPGRSGANVLTF. For the CDR3, the DNA is TGTGCCAGCAGTTTACGGGGCCCGGGACGCTCTGGGGCCAACGTCCTGACTTTC.

The genes are TRBV10-3 and TRBJ2-7; D is possibly TRBD1 (6 bases). Trimming shortened V by 6 bases and J by 5 bases, and 14 bases separated the two germline ends. CDR3 length: 13 amino acids. Looked up from germline, CDR1 is ENHRY and CDR2 is SYGVKD. The CDR3 spells CAIRQQGTDEQYF. The CDR3 DNA reads as TGTGCCATCAGGCAACAGGGTACGGACGAGCAGTACTTC.

The chain recombines TRBV9 with TRBJ2-7; 14 nucleotides match TRBD2. The CDR3 runs 17 residues. Trimming cost V 3 bases and J 4 bases; bases outside gene matches: 9. Germline values: CDR1 SGDLS, CDR2 YYNGEE. This chain's CDR3 is CASSEAGTSGSRYEQYF. CDR3 in DNA: TGTGCCAGCAGCGAGGCCGGGACTAGCGGGAGTCGGTACGAGCAGTACTTC.

This clonotype was seen at least ten times. The chain uses TRBV6-1 and TRBJ1-2; possible D gene TRBD1, 6 bases. Germline CDR1 MNHNS, CDR2 SASEGT. V lost 8 bases and J lost 4, with 14 bases in between. CDR3 length: 13 amino acids. This CDR3 is CASWGGAGYGYTF. CDR3 bases: TGTGCCAGCTGGGGGGGGGCTGGCTATGGCTACACCTTC.

This clonotype has only a few counts. The rearrangement joins TRBV29-1 to TRBJ2-7; D gene ambiguous. CDR1 SQVTM and CDR2 ANQGSEA come from the germline V gene. V was trimmed by 3 bases and J by 2 bases, leaving 8 bases between them. The CDR3 runs to 12 residues. The CDR3 is CSVDAGPYEQYF. The CDR3 DNA reads as TGCAGCGTTGATGCAGGACCCTACGAGCAGTACTTC.

This clonotype came up a few times. The chain is built from TRBV7-3 and TRBJ2-1; 9 positions agree with TRBD2. The CDR3 consists of 17 residues. Germline values: CDR1 SGHTA, CDR2 FQGTGA. V lost 2 bases and J lost 6; bases outside the gene matches: 11. In DNA, the CDR3 is TGTGCCAGCAGCTTACCAAGGCGGGAGGGCGCCGGCAATGAGCAGTTCTTC. This codes for CASSLPRREGAGNEQFF.

Only a few counts were recorded for this clonotype. V gene TRBV7-9 combines with J gene TRBJ2-3; 9 nucleotides align to TRBD1. Trimming removed 4 bases from V and 2 bases from J; junction bases left unmatched: 4. The CDR3 is 15 amino acids. In germline, CDR1 is SEHNR, CDR2 FQNEAQ (reference sequence). CDR3 sequence (DNA): TGTGCCAGCAGCTCGACAGGGGGGATCACAGATACGCAGTATTTT. It is translated as CASSSTGGITDTQYF.

This chain connects TRBV12-3 or TRBV12-4 to TRBJ2-5, with D unclear. There are 13 residues in the CDR3. Trimming cost V 3 bases and J 3 bases, with 8 bases left between them. The CDR3 nucleotides are TGTGCCAGCAGTTTCTATGGGGAAGAGACCCAGTACTTC. Its protein is CASSFYGEETQYF.

The DNA of the CDR3 is TGTGCCAGTAGTATAAAAGGACAGGGGGCCTATGAGCAGTTCTTC. As protein: CASSIKGQGAYEQFF. The chain has TRBV19 and TRBJ2-1, with 11 bases matching TRBD1. The V gene's germline CDR1 is LNHDA and CDR2 SQIVND (reference sequence). V was clipped by 2 bases and J by 8 bases; unmatched bases: 5. CDR3 length equals 15 residues.

The V gene is TRBV5-1, the J gene TRBJ1-1; a weak D match, TRBD1 (5 bases). Germline lookup yields CDR1 SGHRS and CDR2 YFSETQ. The CDR3 is made up of 13 amino acids. V lost 6 bases and J 8 bases, leaving 17 bases between the germline ends. CDR3 sequence: CASKTLDRYEAFF. CDR3 sequence (DNA): TGCGCCAGCAAAACCCTCGACAGATACGAAGCTTTCTTT.

Ten or more counts support this clonotype. The V and J genes are TRBV4-1 and TRBJ2-7; TRBD1 matches at 9 bases. This CDR3 is built from 15 residues. The trim removed 1 base at V and 3 bases at J, leaving 4 bases unmatched. Per the germline V gene, CDR1 is MGHRA and CDR2 is YSYEKL. The CDR3 nucleotides are TGCGCCAGCAGCCAAGGTACAGGGGGCCTCTACGAGCAGTACTTC. Its protein is CASSQGTGGLYEQYF.

The chain combines TRBV9 with TRBJ2-2; D assignment may be TRBD1 or TRBD2 (6 bases each). Germline V gene data show CDR1 as SGDLS and CDR2 as YYNGEE. CDR3 length: 15 residues. The V and J ends lost 1 base and 6 bases respectively, with 13 bases between them. CDR3 sequence (DNA): TGTGCCAGCAGCGTATCGGGGGCGCGGGCCGGGGAGCTGTTTTTT. Its protein is CASSVSGARAGELFF.

The chain combines TRBV5-6 with TRBJ2-2, with 12 bases that match TRBD2. The CDR3 is made up of 18 amino acids. Per germline, CDR1 SGHDT and CDR2 YYEEEE. J was trimmed by 4 bases and V by 4 bases; bases with no gene match: 11. CDR3 residues: CASSRSPGLAGRTGELFF. The CDR3 nucleotides read TGTGCCAGCAGCCGCAGTCCCGGACTAGCGGGACGCACCGGGGAGCTGTTTTTT.

This clonotype was counted only a few times. CDR3 residues: CASSFAGTSRYNEQFF. As DNA, the CDR3 is TGTGCCAGCAGCTTCGCCGGGACTAGCAGGTACAATGAGCAGTTCTTC. This chain connects TRBV11-2 to TRBJ2-1; 9 bases line up with TRBD2. The CDR3 extends over 16 amino acids. Trimming took 3 bases from V and 4 from J; bases not matched to a gene: 7. From germline, CDR1 is SGHAT and CDR2 FQNNGV.

The rearrangement uses TRBV12-5 and TRBJ2-7; no clear D. Germline CDR1 LGHNT, CDR2 FRNRAP. The CDR3 totals 15 residues. V was cut by 1 base and J by 3 bases, with 13 bases left in between. For the CDR3, the DNA is TGTGCTAGTGGTTTGGAGGCTAGACATGGCTACGAGCAGTACTTC. It codes for CASGLEARHGYEQYF. The full variable domain, completed using reference TRBV12-5 and TRBJ2-7, is DARVTQTPRHKVTEMGQEVTMRCQPILGHNTVFWYRQTMMQGLELLAYFRNRAPLDDSGMPKDRFSAEMPDATLATLKIQPSEPRDSAVYFCASGLEARHGYEQYFGPGTRLTVT.

There are many counts of this clonotype. This chain uses TRBV5-1 with TRBJ1-3, with TRBD1 matching over 12 bases. CDR3 length equals 16 residues. Germline CDR1 reads SGHRS; CDR2 reads YFSETQ. J was trimmed by 6 bases and V by 4 bases; bases with no gene match: 8. The CDR3 protein is CASSLKGQGAANTIYF. CDR3 nucleotides: TGCGCCAGCAGCCTAAAGGGACAGGGGGCCGCAAACACCATATATTTT.

This clonotype turned up a few times. The V call is TRBV7-3, the J call TRBJ2-1, with a weak D call TRBD2 (6 bases). This CDR3 region has 13 residues. Trimming stripped 5 bases from V and 4 bases from J, with 9 bases between. CDR1 and CDR2 (germline): SGHTA, FQGTGA. In DNA, the CDR3 is TGTGCCAGCAGCCAGGACTATTACAATGAGCAGTTCTTC. Its translation: CASSQDYYNEQFF. The full variable domain, completed using reference TRBV7-3 and TRBJ2-1, is GAGVSQTPSNKVTEKGKYVELRCDPISGHTALYWYRQSLGQGPEFLIYFQGTGAADDSGLPNDRFFAVRPEGSVSTLKIQRTERGDSAVYLCASSQDYYNEQFFGPGTRLTVL.

The chain carries TRBV27 and TRBJ2-1; D possibly matches TRBD1 or TRBD2 (6 bases each). The length of the CDR3 is 16 residues. Trimming cost V 0 bases and J 7 bases, with 16 bases left between them. Germline CDR1 MNHEY, CDR2 SMNVEV (reference sequence). Here the CDR3 reads CASSLSGGVGGNEQFF. The DNA for the CDR3 is TGTGCCAGCAGTTTATCAGGGGGTGTCGGGGGAAATGAGCAGTTCTTC.

The chain is built from TRBV20-1 and TRBJ2-1; 9 nucleotides match TRBD1. Germline values: CDR1 DFQATT, CDR2 SNEGSKA (reference sequence). The CDR3 runs to 18 residues. V dropped 3 bases and J dropped 2; count of bases not matched to a gene: 14. Here the CDR3 reads CSASGTGKTRYPYNEQFF. The CDR3 nucleotides are TGCAGTGCTAGTGGGACAGGGAAAACCCGCTACCCCTACAATGAGCAGTTCTTC.

This sequence joins TRBV11-1 and TRBJ2-4; 7 positions agree with TRBD2. The CDR3 consists of 16 residues. The germline gives CDR1 SGHAT, CDR2 FQDESV (reference sequence). V lost 4 bases, J lost 1 base, and 7 bases stayed unmatched. Here the CDR3 reads CASSWSGIDAKNIQYF. The CDR3 bases are TGTGCCAGCAGCTGGAGCGGGATCGACGCCAAAAACATTCAGTACTTC. Full variable domain (missing parts from reference TRBV11-1 and TRBJ2-4): EAEVAQSPRYKITEKSQAVAFWCDPISGHATLYWYRQILGQGPELLVQFQDESVVDDSQLPKDRFSAERLKGVDSTLKIQPAELGDSAMYLCASSWSGIDAKNIQYFGAGTRLSVL.

This clonotype was observed a handful of times. The chain joins TRBV7-3 to TRBJ2-7; D is unresolved. The CDR3 contains 13 residues. Between the trimmed V and J ends, which lost 1 base and 6 bases, there was a span of 10 bases. Germline V gene lookup returns CDR1 SGHTA and CDR2 FQGTGA. In DNA form, the CDR3 reads TGTGCCAGCAGCTTAAGGTCCCATGGCGAGCAGTACTTC. It specifies CASSLRSHGEQYF.

This chain connects TRBV11-1 to TRBJ1-2; possible D gene TRBD1, 6 bases. V lost 5 bases and J lost 0, with 22 bases in between. Germline values: CDR1 SGHAT, CDR2 FQDESV (reference sequence). This CDR3 has 18 residues. DNA of the CDR3: TGTGCCAGCAGCCCACTGGGGGGCCACGCGGCCCCTAACTATGGCTACACCTTC. Translated, it gives CASSPLGGHAAPNYGYTF.

This clonotype came up many times. The chain recombines TRBV20-1 with TRBJ2-5, with D possibly TRBD1 on 6 matching bases. The V end was cut by 3 bases, the J end by 4 bases, with 15 bases between. CDR3 length equals 14 residues. CDR1 is DFQATT and CDR2 is SNEGSKA in the germline V gene (reference sequence). The CDR3 nucleotides read TGCAGTGCTAGGGGGGCGCGGGTTAGAGAGACCCAGTACTTC. Translating gives CSARGARVRETQYF.

The chain combines TRBV15 with TRBJ2-5; 10 nucleotides agree with TRBD2. The CDR3 is 17 amino acids. Looked up from germline, CDR1 is LNHNV and CDR2 is YYDKDF (reference sequence). The V and J ends lost 4 bases and 0 bases, in that order; junction bases with no gene match: 8. CDR3 region: CATSKGTTSGYQETQYF. The CDR3 DNA is TGTGCCACCAGCAAAGGAACGACTAGCGGGTACCAAGAGACCCAGTACTTC.

This clonotype was observed at least ten times. CDR3 loop: CASSGGAANTEAFF. The CDR3 DNA is TGTGCCAGCAGCGGGGGGGCGGCGAACACTGAAGCTTTCTTT. This chain links TRBV9 with TRBJ1-1, with a possible D match to TRBD1 (6 bases). Germline V gives CDR1 SGDLS, CDR2 YYNGEE. The CDR3 has 14 amino acids. Trimming removed 3 bases from V and 1 base from J, with 10 bases in between. The full variable domain, its missing parts supplied by reference TRBV9 and TRBJ1-1, is DSGVTQTPKHLITATGQRVTLRCSPRSGDLSVYWYQQSLDQGLQFLIQYYNGEERAKGNILERFSAQQFPDLHSELNLSSLELGDSALYFCASSGGAANTEAFFGQGTRLTVV.

The chain couples TRBV4-1 to TRBJ2-6; no clear D. Between the trimmed V and J ends, which lost 1 base and 2 bases, there was a span of 3 bases. This CDR3 has 14 residues. Germline-derived CDR1 and CDR2 are MGHRA and YSYEKL. Here the CDR3 reads CASSQAPGANVLTF. The DNA of the CDR3 is TGCGCCAGCAGCCAAGCTCCTGGGGCCAACGTCCTGACTTTC.

This sequence joins TRBV2 and TRBJ1-2; D is unresolved. Germline-derived CDR1 and CDR2 are SNHLY and FYNNEI. The V end lost 5 bases, the J end lost 13 bases, and 11 bases lay between the germline ends. The CDR3 totals 10 residues. In DNA form, the CDR3 reads TGTGCCAGCAGTTGGTCTAGGTGCACCTTC. Protein: CASSWSRCTF.

This chain links TRBV10-2 with TRBJ2-7; D ambiguous. The CDR3 extends over 11 amino acids. The V gene lost 3 bases and the J gene lost 6 bases, with 6 bases spanning the gap. CDR1 WSHSY and CDR2 SAAADI come from the germline V gene. CDR3 nucleotide sequence: TGCGCCAGCAGTGATATGACCGAGCAGTACTTC. It yields the protein CASSDMTEQYF.

This clonotype was counted a few times. The chain couples TRBV19 to TRBJ1-3; 7 bases are a match to TRBD1. The ends lost 6 bases at V and 3 bases at J; junction bases unmatched: 8. Germline lookup yields CDR1 LNHDA and CDR2 SQIVND (reference sequence). This CDR3 has 15 residues. In DNA, the CDR3 is TGTGCCAGTAGCATCGACAGGGAGAGTGGAAACACCATATATTTT. Translating it yields CASSIDRESGNTIYF.